This entry is about one T cell receptor beta chain. Its antigen remains unidentified. Looked up from germline, CDR1 is SEHNR and CDR2 is FQNEAQ (reference sequence). The V end was cut by 3 bases, the J end by 0 bases, with 9 bases between. The CDR3 spans 15 residues. The record originates from a study of blood T cells in healthy people across ages. Study outcomes and limitations: Strong correlation linked observed beta diversity and percent naive T cells.

Alongside a J-beta primer mix, a sample-barcoded 5' primer served in a second PCR lasting roughly 6 to 11 cycles. MiXCR, run by TCRdb on the 5' RACE reads, gives a single entry per CDR3 protein. Found here are approximately 800,000 distinct CDR3 sequences, about 36% of them singletons; the top ten hold about an eighth. This clonotype was obtained from a man younger than 35 in good health. The V gene is TRBV7-9, the J gene TRBJ2-1, with D tentatively TRBD2 (6 bases). Sequenced sample: blood. CDR3 residues: CASSLREPSYNEQFF. In DNA, the CDR3 is TGTGCCAGCAGCTTGCGGGAACCCTCCTACAATGAGCAGTTCTTC.